The present T cell receptor beta chain was sequenced within a study of beta chain features in type 1 diabetes. Findings of the study overall: Sampled from patients, naive, central memory and Treg TCRB repertoires appeared more similar than those sampled from healthy donors. No resolution was reached here on whether HLA type influences TCRB rearrangement.

Germline V gene sequence: CDR1 MNHNS, CDR2 SASEGT. The CDR3 totals 14 residues. J gave up 1 base and V 4 bases, and 2 bases lay outside the gene matches. A note on this clone: Its antigen remains unknown.

The investigators reverse transcribed all of the isolated RNA, so they sequenced expressed TCRB transcripts. The average output of naive, central memory and regulatory T cell samples was millions of reads. Produced via immunoSEQ multiplex PCR; TCRdb's table is partial and in-frame only. The data contain about 45,000 clones, under 65% of them singletons. Sequences were obtained from Tregs from blood. This TCR came from a woman aged 18 to 35 in good health. The chain links TRBV6-1 to TRBJ1-1, with TRBD1 identical over 8 bases. CDR3 bases: TGTGCCAGCAGTGGCGGGACAGGGAACACTGAAGCTTTCTTT. It is translated as CASSGGTGNTEAFF.